What follows is one TCR beta chain and its context. This sample stems from a study of monozygotic twins with inflammatory bowel disease. Germline V gene sequence: CDR1 SGHKS, CDR2 YYEKEE (reference sequence). The CDR3 consists of 13 residues. For every sample, eight separate reactions were used to make cDNA. Reanalyzing the 5' RACE reads, TCRdb keeps one entry per CDR3 protein, without DNA. The sample shows 350,000 to 400,000 distinct CDR3 sequences, and about 2.5% sits with its ten largest clones. The gene calls are TRBV5-5 and TRBJ2-7; TCRdb outputs TRBD1, but without DNA this stays unchecked. The sequenced material came from blood. The TCR comes from a human donor with ulcerative colitis or Crohn's disease, or a healthy co-twin of an affected twin (not recorded which). The CDR3 reads CASRGTGDYEQYF.